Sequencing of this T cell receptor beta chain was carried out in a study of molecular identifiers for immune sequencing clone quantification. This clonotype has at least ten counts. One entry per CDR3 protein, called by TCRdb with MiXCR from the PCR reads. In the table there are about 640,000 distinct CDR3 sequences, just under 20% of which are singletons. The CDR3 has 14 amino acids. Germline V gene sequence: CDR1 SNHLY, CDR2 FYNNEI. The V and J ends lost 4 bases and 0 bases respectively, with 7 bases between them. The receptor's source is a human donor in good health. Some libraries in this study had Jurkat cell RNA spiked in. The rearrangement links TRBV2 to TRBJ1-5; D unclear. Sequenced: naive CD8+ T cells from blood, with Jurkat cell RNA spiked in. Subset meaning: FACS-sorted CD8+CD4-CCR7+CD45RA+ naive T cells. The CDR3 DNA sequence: TGTGCCAGCAGTGGACTCAATAGCAATCAGCCCCAGCATTTT. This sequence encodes CASSGLNSNQPQHF.